The rows below give T cell receptor beta chains drawn from one sample of a study of T cells after yellow fever vaccination. TCRdb recomputed calls from the 5' RACE reads with MiXCR, one row per CDR3 protein. Of about 99,000 distinct CDR3 sequences in the sample, around 5.5% were seen once. Sequenced material: CD8+ T cells sorted from PBMCs, taken 10 days after the yellow fever booster vaccination. These receptors came from a man younger than 35 who received the YFV17D yellow fever vaccine. Each CDR3 is given with its conserved first and last residue. A D gene is named only where the DNA matches it firmly. Rows give clone size only sometimes, using once, few, many, or a class for an expanded clone.

TRBJ2-5 TRBV29-1 TRBD1 few TGCAGCGTCCCGTTACCACTGGAGGGGACAGGGGTGGGGAGGTGGTACCAAGAGACCCAGTACTTC CSVPLPLEGTGVGRWYQETQYF
TRBJ2-2 TRBV19 - many TGTGCCAGTAGTACGGGACTTACGAACACCGGGGAGCTGTTTTTT CASSTGLTNTGELFF
TRBJ2-7 TRBV12-5 - - TGTGCTAGTGGTCGCATGGGAAGCTCCTACGAGCAGTACTTC CASGRMGSSYEQYF
TRBJ2-7 TRBV5-8 - few TGTGCCAGCAGCTTGCGACAATCCTACGAGCAGTACTTC CASSLRQSYEQYF
TRBJ2-5 TRBV11-2 - - TGTGCCAGCAGCTCCTATTCGGACAGCCAAGAGACCCAGTACTTC CASSSYSDSQETQYF
TRBJ2-2 TRBV10-3 - few TGTGCCATCAGTGAGTCAAGCACCGGGGAGCTGTTTTTT CAISESSTGELFF
TRBJ2-7 TRBV6-2/TRBV6-3 - - TGTGCCAGCAGTTACTCCCGGACTATAAATTACGAGCAGTACTTC CASSYSRTINYEQYF
TRBJ1-5 TRBV9 - few TGTGCCAGCCCCCTGCGATATCGGAATCAGCCCCAGCATTTT CASPLRYRNQPQHF
TRBJ2-7 TRBV2 TRBD1 - TGTGCCAGCCGTTACGCCGGGACAGGGATTTACGAGCAGTACTTC CASRYAGTGIYEQYF
TRBJ1-2 TRBV15 TRBD1 - TGTGCCACCAGCAGGCGGGACAGGGAGATATATGGCTACACCTTC CATSRRDREIYGYTF
TRBJ2-5 TRBV4-2 - few TGTGCCAGCAGCCAAGAACTATCATATGAGACCCAGTACTTC CASSQELSYETQYF
TRBJ2-7 TRBV4-1 - few TGCGCCAGCAGCCAAGAGCAGTCGGGGGCGGGCAGGCTTTACGAGCAGTACTTC CASSQEQSGAGRLYEQYF
TRBJ2-2 TRBV7-6 - many TGTGCCAGCAGCTTAGCTACAGGGCCCGCCGGGGAGCTGTTTTTT CASSLATGPAGELFF
TRBJ2-7 TRBV10-3 TRBD1 - TGTGCCATCACTCAGGGGGCAGGGGTCATCTACGAGCAGTACTTC CAITQGAGVIYEQYF
TRBJ2-7 TRBV9 - many TGTGCCAGCAGCCCCCGCGGGGCGGATTACTACGAGCAGTACTTC CASSPRGADYYEQYF
TRBJ2-7 TRBV5-4 - few TGTGCCAGCAGCTTTCACGACTACGAGCAGTACTTC CASSFHDYEQYF
TRBJ2-3 TRBV6-4 - many TGTGCCAGCAGTGAAGAGGGATCTAGCACAGATACGCAGTATTTT CASSEEGSSTDTQYF
TRBJ2-3 TRBV7-9 - - TGTGCCGGCAGATTAATTGGCGGACAGAATACAGATACGCAGTATTTT CAGRLIGGQNTDTQYF
TRBJ2-7 TRBV7-9 TRBD1 few TGTGCCAGCAGCCCAAACGGACAGGGGGCGAGCTCCTACGAGCAGTACTTC CASSPNGQGASSYEQYF
TRBJ2-4 TRBV5-1 TRBD1 - TGCGCCAGCAGCTTGGCGGGACAGGGTCTGGAAAACATTCAGTACTTC CASSLAGQGLENIQYF